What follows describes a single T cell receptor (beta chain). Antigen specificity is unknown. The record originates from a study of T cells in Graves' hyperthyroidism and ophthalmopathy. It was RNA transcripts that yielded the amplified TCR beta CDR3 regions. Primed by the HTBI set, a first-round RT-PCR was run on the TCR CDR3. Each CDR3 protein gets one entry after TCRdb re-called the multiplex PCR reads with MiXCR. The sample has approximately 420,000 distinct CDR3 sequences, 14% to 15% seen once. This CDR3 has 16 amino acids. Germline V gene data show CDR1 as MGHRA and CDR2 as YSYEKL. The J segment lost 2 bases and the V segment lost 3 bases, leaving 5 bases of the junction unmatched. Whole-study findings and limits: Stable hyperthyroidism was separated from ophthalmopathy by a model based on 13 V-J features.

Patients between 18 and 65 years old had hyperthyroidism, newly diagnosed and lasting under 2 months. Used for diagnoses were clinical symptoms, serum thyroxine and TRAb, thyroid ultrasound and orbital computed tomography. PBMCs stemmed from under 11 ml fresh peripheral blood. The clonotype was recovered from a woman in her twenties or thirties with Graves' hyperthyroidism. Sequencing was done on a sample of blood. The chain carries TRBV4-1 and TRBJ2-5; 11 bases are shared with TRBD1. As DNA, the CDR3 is TGCGCCAGCAGCCATCCCCGGGACAGGGGGCAAGAGACCCAGTACTTC. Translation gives CASSHPRDRGQETQYF.